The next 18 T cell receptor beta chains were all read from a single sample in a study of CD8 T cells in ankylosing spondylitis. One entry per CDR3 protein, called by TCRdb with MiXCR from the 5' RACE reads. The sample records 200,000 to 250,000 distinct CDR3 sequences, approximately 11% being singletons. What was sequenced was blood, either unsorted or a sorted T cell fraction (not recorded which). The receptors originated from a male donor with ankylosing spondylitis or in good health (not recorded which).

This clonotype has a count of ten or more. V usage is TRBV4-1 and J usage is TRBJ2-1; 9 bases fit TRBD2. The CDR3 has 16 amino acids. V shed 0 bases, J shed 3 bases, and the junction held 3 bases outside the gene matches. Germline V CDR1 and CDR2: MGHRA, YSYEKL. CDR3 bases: TGCGCCAGCAGCCAAGATACGACTAGCGGCTACAATGAGCAGTTCTTC. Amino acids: CASSQDTTSGYNEQFF.

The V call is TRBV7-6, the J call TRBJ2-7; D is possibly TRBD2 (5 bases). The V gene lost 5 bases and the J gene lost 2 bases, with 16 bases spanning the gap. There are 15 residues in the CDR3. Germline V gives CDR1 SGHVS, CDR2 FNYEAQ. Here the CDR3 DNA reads TGTGCCAGCAGCCCCGAGCTAGCCCCCGCCTACGAGCAGTACTTC. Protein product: CASSPELAPAYEQYF.

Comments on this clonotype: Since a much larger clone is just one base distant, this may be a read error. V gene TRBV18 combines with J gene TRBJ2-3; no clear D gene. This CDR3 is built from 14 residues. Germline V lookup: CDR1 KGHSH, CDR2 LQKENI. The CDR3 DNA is TGTGCCAGCTCTCCTATTGCGGTCACAGATACGCAGAATTTT. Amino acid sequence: CASSPIAVTDTQNF.

The CDR3: CASSASPGTSGFTDTQYF. The CDR3 nucleotides read TGCGCCAGCAGCGCCTCCCCCGGGACTAGCGGCTTCACAGATACGCAGTATTTT. The chain joins TRBV5-1 to TRBJ2-3; 11 bases match TRBD2. Germline V gene data show CDR1 as SGHRS and CDR2 as YFSETQ. This CDR3 region has 18 residues. J lost 2 bases, V lost 4 bases, and 12 bases had no gene match.

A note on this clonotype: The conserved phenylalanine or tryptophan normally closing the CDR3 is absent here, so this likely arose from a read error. The DNA for the CDR3 is TGTGCCAGCAGCATAGGGGGGGGCTTGCAGTATTTA. It translates to CASSIGGGLQYL. The rearrangement links TRBV28 to TRBJ2-3, with D perhaps TRBD2 (7 bases). Between the trimmed V and J ends, which lost 6 bases and 11 bases, there was a span of 15 bases. In germline, CDR1 is MDHEN, CDR2 SYDVKM. CDR3 size: 12 residues.

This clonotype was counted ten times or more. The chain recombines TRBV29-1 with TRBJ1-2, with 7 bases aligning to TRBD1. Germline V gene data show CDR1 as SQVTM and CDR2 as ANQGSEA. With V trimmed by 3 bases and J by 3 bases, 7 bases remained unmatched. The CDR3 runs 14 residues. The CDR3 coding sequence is TGCAGCGTTGAGGGCCTCGACAGGGACTATGGCTACACCTTC. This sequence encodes CSVEGLDRDYGYTF. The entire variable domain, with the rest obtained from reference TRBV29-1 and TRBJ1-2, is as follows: SAVISQKPSRDICQRGTSLTIQCQVDSQVTMMFWYRQQPGQSLTLIATANQGSEATYESGFVIDKFPISRPNLTFSTLTVSNMSPEDSSIYLCSVEGLDRDYGYTFGSGTRLTVV.

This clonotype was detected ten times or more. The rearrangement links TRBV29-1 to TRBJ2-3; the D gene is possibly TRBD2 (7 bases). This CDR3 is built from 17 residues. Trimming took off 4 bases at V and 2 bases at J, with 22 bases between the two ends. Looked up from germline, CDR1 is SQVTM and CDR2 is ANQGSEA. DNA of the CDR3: TGCAGCGTTGGGATCTCCCTAGGGGGGGGTTTCACAGATACGCAGTATTTT. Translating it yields CSVGISLGGGFTDTQYF.

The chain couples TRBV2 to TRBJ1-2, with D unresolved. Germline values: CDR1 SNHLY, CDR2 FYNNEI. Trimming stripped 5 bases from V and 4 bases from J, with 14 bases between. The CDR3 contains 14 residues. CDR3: CASSPISTSYGYTF. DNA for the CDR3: TGTGCCAGCAGTCCCATTTCAACAAGCTATGGCTACACCTTC.

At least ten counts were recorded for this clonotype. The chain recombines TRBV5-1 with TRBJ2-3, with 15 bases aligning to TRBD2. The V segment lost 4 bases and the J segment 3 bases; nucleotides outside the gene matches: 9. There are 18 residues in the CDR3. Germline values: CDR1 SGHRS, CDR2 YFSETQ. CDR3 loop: CASSVGLAGGPRTDTQYF. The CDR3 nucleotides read TGCGCCAGCAGCGTTGGACTAGCGGGAGGGCCTAGAACAGATACGCAGTATTTT. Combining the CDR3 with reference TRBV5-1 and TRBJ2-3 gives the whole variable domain KAGVTQTPRYLIKTRGQQVTLSCSPISGHRSVSWYQQTPGQGLQFLFEYFSETQRNKGNFPGRFSGRQFSNSRSEMNVSTLELGDSALYLCASSVGLAGGPRTDTQYFGPGTRLTVL.

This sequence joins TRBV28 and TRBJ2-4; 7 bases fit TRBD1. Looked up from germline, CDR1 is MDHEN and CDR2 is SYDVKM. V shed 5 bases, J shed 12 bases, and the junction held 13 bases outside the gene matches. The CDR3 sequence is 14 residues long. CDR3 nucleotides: TGTGCCAGCAGTCCCCCCGGACAGGTCCGTTCTCAGTACTTC. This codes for CASSPPGQVRSQYF.

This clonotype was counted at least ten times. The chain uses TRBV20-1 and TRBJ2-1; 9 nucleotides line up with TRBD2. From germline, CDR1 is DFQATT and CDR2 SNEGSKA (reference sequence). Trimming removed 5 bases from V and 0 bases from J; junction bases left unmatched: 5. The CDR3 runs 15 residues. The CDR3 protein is CSAPSGILSYNEQFF. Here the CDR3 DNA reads TGCAGTGCTCCTAGCGGGATTCTCTCCTACAATGAGCAGTTCTTC.

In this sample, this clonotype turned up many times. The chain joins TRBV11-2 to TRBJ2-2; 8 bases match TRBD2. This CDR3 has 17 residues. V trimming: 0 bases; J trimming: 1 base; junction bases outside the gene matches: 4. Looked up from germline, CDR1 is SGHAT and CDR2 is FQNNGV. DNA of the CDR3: TGTGCCAGCAGCTTAGATCCCCTAGCGGGGAACACCGGGGAGCTGTTTTTT. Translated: CASSLDPLAGNTGELFF.

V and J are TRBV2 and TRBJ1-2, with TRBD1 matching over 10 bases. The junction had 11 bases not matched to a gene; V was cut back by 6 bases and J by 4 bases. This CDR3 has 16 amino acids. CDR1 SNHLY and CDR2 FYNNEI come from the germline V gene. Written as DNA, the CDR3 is TGTGCCAGCAGCCGAGGACAGGGGGGGTCGGGCTATGGCTACACCTTC. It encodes CASSRGQGGSGYGYTF.

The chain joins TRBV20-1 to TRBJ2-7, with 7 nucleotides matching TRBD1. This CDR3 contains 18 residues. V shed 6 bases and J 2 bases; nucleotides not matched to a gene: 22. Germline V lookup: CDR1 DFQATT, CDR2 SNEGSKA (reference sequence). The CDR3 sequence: CSALTIGETGPNTYEQYF. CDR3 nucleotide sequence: TGCAGTGCGCTGACCATTGGAGAGACAGGGCCTAACACCTACGAGCAGTACTTC.

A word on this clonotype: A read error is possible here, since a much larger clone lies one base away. The chain's CDR3 is CASRVDPYNEQLF. The CDR3 DNA is TGTGCCAGCAGGGTAGACCCATACAATGAGCAGCTCTTC. V is TRBV12-3 or TRBV12-4 and J is TRBJ2-1; no definite D call. This CDR3 contains 13 residues.

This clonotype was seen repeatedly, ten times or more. The DNA for the CDR3 is TGTGCCAGCAGTTACTGGGCTAGCGGGGGGGCCTTGCCAGAGACCCAGTACTTC. It specifies CASSYWASGGALPETQYF. The J gene is TRBJ2-5, the V gene TRBV6-5; 12 positions agree with TRBD2. Germline loops: CDR1 MNHEY, CDR2 SVGAGI. The CDR3 spans 18 residues. The J segment lost 4 bases and the V segment lost 1 base, leaving 10 bases of the junction unmatched.

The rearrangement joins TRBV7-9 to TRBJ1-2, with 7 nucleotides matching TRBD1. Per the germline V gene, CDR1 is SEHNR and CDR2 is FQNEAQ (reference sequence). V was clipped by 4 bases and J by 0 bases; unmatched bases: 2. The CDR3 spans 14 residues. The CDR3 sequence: CASSWDSANYGYTF. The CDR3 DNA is TGTGCCAGCAGCTGGGACAGCGCTAACTATGGCTACACCTTC.

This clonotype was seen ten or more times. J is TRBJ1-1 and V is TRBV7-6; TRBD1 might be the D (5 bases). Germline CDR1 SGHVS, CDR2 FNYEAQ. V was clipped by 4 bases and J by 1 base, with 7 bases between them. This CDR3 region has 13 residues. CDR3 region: CASSSGRNTEAFF. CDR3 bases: TGTGCCAGCAGCTCAGGGAGGAACACTGAAGCTTTCTTT.